This TCR beta chain appears in the sequencing data of a study of shared clonotypes between healthy human individuals. Study context: The cohort comprised a couple of women and a few men. Their ages spanned 18 to 49 years. General study results and limits: Sorted-subset samples were not fully sequenced, rarefaction indicated.

The study ran the assay at deep level. Sorted-subset replicate PCRs used approximately 180 ng of genomic DNA. This amount corresponded to 30,000 to 35,000 T cell genomes. Sequencing was performed with immunoSEQ multiplex PCR; in TCRdb, only in-frame clones are kept and a portion is missing. The sample shows around 1 million clones, about three quarters of them seen only once. This clone was seen more than once but under ten times. Its target is unknown. Other DNA sequences within the sample encode an identical CDR3. CDR1 is SGHRS and CDR2 is YFSETQ in the germline V gene. The CDR3 extends over 14 amino acids. Trimming removed 0 bases from V and 4 bases from J, with 5 bases in between.

This TCR came from a man aged 18 to 35 in good health. What was sequenced was memory CD4+ T cells sorted from blood. Subset reported: CD45RA-negative fraction. This chain joins TRBV5-1 and TRBJ2-6; D not resolved. The CDR3 reads CASSLAPGANVLTF. The CDR3 DNA is TGCGCCAGCAGCTTGGCTCCCGGGGCCAACGTCCTGACTTTC.